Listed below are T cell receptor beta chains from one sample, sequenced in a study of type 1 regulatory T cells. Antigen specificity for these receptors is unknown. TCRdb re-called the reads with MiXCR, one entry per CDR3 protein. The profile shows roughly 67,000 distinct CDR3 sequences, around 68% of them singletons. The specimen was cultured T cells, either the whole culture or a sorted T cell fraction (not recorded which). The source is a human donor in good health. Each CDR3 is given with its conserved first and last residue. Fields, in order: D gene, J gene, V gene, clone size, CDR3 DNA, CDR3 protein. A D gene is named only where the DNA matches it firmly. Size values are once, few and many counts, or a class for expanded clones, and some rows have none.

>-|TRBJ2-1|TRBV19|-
TGTGCCAGTAGTCCCGGGACTTGGGGTGAGCAGTTCTTC
CASSPGTWGEQFF
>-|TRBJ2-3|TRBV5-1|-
TGCGCCAGCAGCTTCGATATACTAGCCAGCACAGATACGCAGTATTTT
CASSFDILASTDTQYF
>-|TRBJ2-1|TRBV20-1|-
TGCAGTGCTCCGTCGAGTCGGGAGCGTAACAATGAGCAGTTCTTC
CSAPSSRERNNEQFF
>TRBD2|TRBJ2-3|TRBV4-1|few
TGCGCCAGCAGCCAACCCACTAGCGGGAGCTATACGCAGTATTTT
CASSQPTSGSYTQYF
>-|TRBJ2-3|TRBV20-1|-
TGCAGTGCTAGAAGTAGTGGAGCCACAGATACGCAGTATTTT
CSARSSGATDTQYF
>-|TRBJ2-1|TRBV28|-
TGTGCCAGCGGCGGCCTCTCCTACAATGAGCAGTTCTTC
CASGGLSYNEQFF
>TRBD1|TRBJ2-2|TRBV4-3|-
TGCGCCAGCAGCCTAGGGACAGGGAGGCTGTTTTTT
CASSLGTGRLFF
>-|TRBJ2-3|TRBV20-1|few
TGCAGTGCTCCGACTGGCGCAGATACGCAGTATTTT
CSAPTGADTQYF
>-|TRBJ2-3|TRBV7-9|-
TGTGCCAGCGTTACAGATACGCAGTATTTT
CASVTDTQYF
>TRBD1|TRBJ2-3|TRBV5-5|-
TGTGCCAGCAGCGTGGGACAGGACACAGATACGCAGTATTTT
CASSVGQDTDTQYF
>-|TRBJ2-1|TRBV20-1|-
TGCAGTGCCCAAAGCCAGGGGCAAAATGAGCAGTTCTTC
CSAQSQGQNEQFF
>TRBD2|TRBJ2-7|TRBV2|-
TGTGCCAACAGCAGCGGGAGTCTCTCCTACGAGCAGTACTTC
CANSSGSLSYEQYF
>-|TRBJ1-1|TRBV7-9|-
TGTGCCAGCAGCTTAGGGGGGGAAGCTTTCTTT
CASSLGGEAFF
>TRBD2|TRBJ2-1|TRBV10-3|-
TGTGCCATCAGTGATAGCGGGAGGGCCGGGGGGTACAATGAGCAGTTCTTC
CAISDSGRAGGYNEQFF
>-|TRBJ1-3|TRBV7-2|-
TGTGCCAGCAGCTTAGGCAGGGGTCTCTCTGAGGGAAACACCATATATTTT
CASSLGRGLSEGNTIYF
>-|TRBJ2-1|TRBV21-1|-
TGTGCCAGCAGCAAAGCCCCCCTAGCGGGAGATGAGAGCTCCTACAATGAGCAGTTCTTC
CASSKAPLAGDESSYNEQFF
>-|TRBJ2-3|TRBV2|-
TGTGCCAGCACCGACCCGGGAAGTCGGTTAACTAGCACAGATACGCAGTATTTT
CASTDPGSRLTSTDTQYF
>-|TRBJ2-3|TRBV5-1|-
TGCGCCAGCAGTCGGGACGGGAACACAGATACGCAGTATTTT
CASSRDGNTDTQYF
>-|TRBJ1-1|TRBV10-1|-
TGCGCCAGCAGTGAGTCTGGGATAATGGGCGCCACGAACACTGAAGCTTTCTTT
CASSESGIMGATNTEAFF
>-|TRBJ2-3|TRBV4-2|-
TGTGCCAGCAGCTACCCTCCTGGGGCAGGGGGGAACACAGATACGCAGTATTTT
CASSYPPGAGGNTDTQYF
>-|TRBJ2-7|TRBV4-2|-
TGCGCCAGCAGCCAAGATCCCACGGGGGTTAGAAATCTTGCGCAGTACTTC
CASSQDPTGVRNLAQYF
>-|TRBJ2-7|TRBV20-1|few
TGCAGTGCTAGAGTTGCAGCAGAGCAGTACTTC
CSARVAAEQYF
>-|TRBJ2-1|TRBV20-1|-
TGCAGTGCTGAGCCGAGCTCCTACAATGAGCAGTTCTTC
CSAEPSSYNEQFF
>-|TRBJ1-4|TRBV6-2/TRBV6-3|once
TGTGCCAGCAACGACGGGGGTCAGGAAAAACTGTTTTTT
CASNDGGQEKLFF
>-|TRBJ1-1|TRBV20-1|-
TGCAGTGCTAGATTACCAGGGGCAAAAGGGAACACTGAAGCTTTCTTT
CSARLPGAKGNTEAFF
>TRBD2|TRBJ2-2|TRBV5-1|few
TGCGCCAGCAGCTCACTAGCGGGAGAAACCGGGGAGCTGTTTTTT
CASSSLAGETGELFF
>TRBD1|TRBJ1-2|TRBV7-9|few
TGTGCCAGCAGCTCTAGGCGACGGGACAGGGGCATGCACTATGGCTACACCTTC
CASSSRRRDRGMHYGYTF
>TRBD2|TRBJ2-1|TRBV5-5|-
TGTGCCAGCAGCTTGGATGGCCTAGCGGGCCGAAAATCCTACAATGAGCAGTTCTTC
CASSLDGLAGRKSYNEQFF
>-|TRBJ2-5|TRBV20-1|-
TGCAGTGCCTCTTATGCTAGCGCCCAAGAGACCCAGTACTTC
CSASYASAQETQYF
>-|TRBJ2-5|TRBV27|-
TGTGCCAGCAGACTCATCGGACCCCAAGAGATCCAGTACTTC
CASRLIGPQEIQYF
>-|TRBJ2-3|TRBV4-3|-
TGCGCCAGCGCCCCCGGGGGGCGCGCAGATACGCAGTATTTT
CASAPGGRADTQYF